The next 18 T cell receptor beta chains were all read from a single sample in a study of T cells after yellow fever vaccination. TCRdb used MiXCR to reprocess the 5' RACE reads, holding one entry per CDR3 protein. The sample holds 500,000 to 650,000 distinct CDR3 sequences, roughly an eighth seen once. Sequencing was performed on PBMCs, taken on the day of the yellow fever booster vaccination. The receptors derive from a man aged 25-40 years who received the YFV17D yellow fever vaccine.

The table lists this clonotype with a few counts. The chain joins TRBV9 to TRBJ2-1, with 10 nucleotides matching TRBD2. This CDR3 comprises 20 residues. Trimming at V came to 0 bases and at J to 2 bases, leaving 14 bases not matched to a gene. From germline, CDR1 is SGDLS and CDR2 YYNGEE. DNA for the CDR3: TGTGCCAGCAGCGTAGAGGGTCTAGCGGGAGTCCAAGTCACCTACAATGAGCAGTTCTTC. The encoded protein is CASSVEGLAGVQVTYNEQFF.

The sample holds a few counts of this clonotype. The chain employs TRBV9 and TRBJ2-3; 10 bases map to TRBD2. The CDR3 is 15 residues long. V lost 3 bases to trimming and J lost 4 bases; unmatched junction nucleotides: 5. Germline CDR1 SGDLS, CDR2 YYNGEE. CDR3 bases: TGTGCCAGCAGCGCTAGCGGGAGTAACCCAGATACGCAGTATTTT. This encodes CASSASGSNPDTQYF.

This rearrangement joins TRBV23-1 to TRBJ2-6; D may match TRBD1 or TRBD2 (5 bases each). TRBV23-1 is an open reading frame whose function is uncertain. The V and J ends lost 3 bases and 0 bases respectively, with 12 bases between them. The CDR3 runs 17 residues. As DNA, the CDR3 is TGCGCCAGCAGTCAGCCGGGACCAAGCTCTGGGGCCAACGTCCTGACTTTC. Its protein is CASSQPGPSSGANVLTF.

This clonotype has more than one count but fewer than ten. This chain connects TRBV20-1 to TRBJ2-7, with 8 bases fitting TRBD1. This CDR3 spans 15 amino acids. The germline gives CDR1 DFQATT, CDR2 SNEGSKA (reference sequence). J lost 2 bases, V lost 3 bases, and 9 bases had no gene match. The CDR3 spells CSASPGQGIPYEQYF. In DNA form, the CDR3 reads TGCAGTGCTAGCCCCGGACAGGGAATCCCCTACGAGCAGTACTTC.

In its sample, this clonotype was seen a few times. The chain is built from TRBV6-5 and TRBJ1-6; D remains unclear. The germline V gene encodes CDR1 MNHEY and CDR2 SVGAGI. The CDR3 is 16 residues long. The germline V and J ends were trimmed by 0 bases and 14 bases, with 20 bases remaining between them. The CDR3 protein is CASSYSPAAKAGALHF. The CDR3 DNA is TGTGCCAGCAGTTACTCGCCGGCCGCCAAGGCCGGAGCCCTCCACTTT.

V and J are TRBV7-2 and TRBJ2-2, with unresolved D. Germline loops: CDR1 SGHTA, CDR2 FQGNSA. The CDR3 consists of 13 residues. Deletions cut 2 bases from V and 7 bases from J, with 8 bases between. The CDR3 DNA is TGTGCCAGCAGCTTATGGAATGGCGGGGAGCTGTTTTTT. This codes for CASSLWNGGELFF.

A note on this clonotype: One end of the junction does not line up with germline, which may come from a read error. The chain uses TRBV28 and TRBJ2-7, with 11 bases fitting TRBD2. The germline V gene has CDR1 MDHEN and CDR2 SYDVKM. This CDR3 has 12 residues. DNA of the CDR3: TGCGCCAGCAGTCTCCGACTAGCGGGACAGTACTTC. This sequence encodes CASSLRLAGQYF.

This clonotype was seen at least ten times. The rearrangement uses TRBV11-2 and TRBJ2-3; D is ambiguous. The CDR3 has 12 residues. The V end lost 4 bases, the J end lost 2 bases, and 4 bases lay between the germline ends. Germline V gene sequence: CDR1 SGHAT, CDR2 FQNNGV. The CDR3 loop reads CASSSYTDTQYF. The CDR3 DNA follows: TGTGCCAGCAGCTCCTACACAGATACGCAGTATTTT. Full variable domain (outside the CDR3, taken from reference TRBV11-2 and TRBJ2-3): EAGVAQSPRYKIIEKRQSVAFWCNPISGHATLYWYQQILGQGPKLLIQFQNNGVVDDSQLPKDRFSAERLKGVDSTLKIQPAKLEDSAVYLCASSSYTDTQYFGPGTRLTVL.

This clonotype turned up a few times. The CDR3 nucleotides are TGTGCCAGCAGTGAAGATTTAACGAATCCGGGGTATCAGCCCCAGCATTTT. Protein product: CASSEDLTNPGYQPQHF. The J gene is TRBJ1-5, the V gene TRBV2; D is undetermined. The CDR3 spans 17 residues. Trimming shortened V by 1 base and J by 5 bases, and 18 bases separated the two germline ends. The germline V gene encodes CDR1 SNHLY and CDR2 FYNNEI.

This chain connects TRBV3-1 to TRBJ2-7, with 9 bases matching TRBD2. Germline V gene lookup returns CDR1 LGHDT and CDR2 YNNKEL (reference sequence). The CDR3 sequence is 17 residues long. With V trimmed by 1 base and J by 7 bases, 14 bases remained unmatched. The CDR3: CASSQGRGTGSGREQYF. CDR3 nucleotides: TGTGCCAGCAGCCAAGGAAGAGGCACAGGGAGCGGGAGGGAGCAGTACTTC.

V gene TRBV6-1 combines with J gene TRBJ2-1, with 15 bases aligning to TRBD2. The CDR3 length is 18 residues. V lost 3 bases to trimming and J lost 1 base; unmatched junction nucleotides: 4. Germline V gene data show CDR1 as MNHNS and CDR2 as SASEGT. This CDR3 is CASSEGLAGGWSYNEQFF. The CDR3 DNA reads as TGTGCCAGCAGTGAGGGACTAGCGGGGGGTTGGTCCTACAATGAGCAGTTCTTC.

This clonotype was counted between two and nine times. The J gene is TRBJ1-4, the V gene TRBV20-1; D perhaps matches TRBD1 (6 bases). The V gene's germline CDR1 is DFQATT and CDR2 SNEGSKA (reference sequence). The CDR3 is 15 residues long. Deletions cut 3 bases from V and 4 bases from J, with 15 bases between. The CDR3: CSARDYRANNEKLFF. The DNA for the CDR3 is TGCAGTGCTAGGGATTACAGGGCGAATAATGAAAAACTGTTTTTT.

This clonotype came up a few times. The chain carries TRBV7-2 and TRBJ2-7, with D possibly being TRBD1 or TRBD2 (6 bases each). This CDR3 has 15 residues. Trimming pared 4 bases from V and 3 bases from J, leaving 16 bases between. The germline CDR1 and CDR2 sequences are SGHTA and FQGNSA. The CDR3 bases are TGTGCCAGCAGCTCCAGGGGTACCGGGGGCTACGAGCAGTACTTC. Translation: CASSSRGTGGYEQYF. The variable domain in full, with the rest retrieved from reference TRBV7-2 and TRBJ2-7, is GAGVSQSPSNKVTEKGKDVELRCDPISGHTALYWYRQSLGQGLEFLIYFQGNSAPDKSGLPSDRFSAERTGGSVSTLTIQRTQQEDSAVYLCASSSRGTGGYEQYFGPGTRLTVT.

This clonotype was counted a few times. The CDR3 nucleotides are TGTGCCAGCAGCCACGGGTTGGGCCTGAGACAGGGGGAATTTCGCGAGCAGTACTTC. Amino acid sequence: CASSHGLGLRQGEFREQYF. The chain employs TRBV5-6 and TRBJ2-7; 9 nucleotides align to TRBD1. J gave up 6 bases and V 4 bases, and 23 bases lay outside the gene matches. The CDR3 spans 19 residues. CDR1 and CDR2 (germline): SGHDT, YYEEEE.

This clonotype was seen a few times. The gene calls are TRBV7-9 and TRBJ1-1; D unresolved. This CDR3 is 12 amino acids long. V was clipped by 5 bases and J by 10 bases, with 14 bases between them. Germline CDR1 SEHNR, CDR2 FQNEAQ (reference sequence). In DNA, the CDR3 is TGTGCCAGCAGCCCCGACACGGGCGGAGCTTTCTTT. Protein product: CASSPDTGGAFF. Complete variable domain (other parts from reference TRBV7-9 and TRBJ1-1): DTGVSQNPRHKITKRGQNVTFRCDPISEHNRLYWYRQTLGQGPEFLTYFQNEAQLEKSRLLSDRFSAERPKGSFSTLEIQRTEQGDSAMYLCASSPDTGGAFFGQGTRLTVV.

This clonotype was picked up many times. The rearrangement links TRBV19 to TRBJ2-7; D may be TRBD1 (6 bases). There are 14 residues in the CDR3. Trimming took 9 bases from V and 2 from J, leaving 17 bases between them. Germline CDR1 reads LNHDA; CDR2 reads SQIVND (reference sequence). DNA for the CDR3: TGTGCCAGCTCTGTGGGGACAAGAACCTACGAGCAGTACTTC. Amino acids: CASSVGTRTYEQYF.

The chain links TRBV12-3 or TRBV12-4 to TRBJ1-1, with TRBD1 as a possible D gene (5 bases). V lost 6 bases and J lost 1, with 9 bases in between. CDR3 length equals 13 residues. This CDR3 is CASRKTANTEAFF. CDR3 DNA: TGTGCCAGCAGGAAGACAGCGAACACTGAAGCTTTCTTT.

There are many counts of this clonotype. In DNA form, the CDR3 reads TGCAGTGCGACCCCTCTCTCGGGGTCTGGAAACACCATATATTTT. Residues: CSATPLSGSGNTIYF. V and J are TRBV20-1 and TRBJ1-3; D is unresolved. Germline V gives CDR1 DFQATT, CDR2 SNEGSKA (reference sequence). Trimming removed 6 bases from V and 1 base from J, with 16 bases in between. The CDR3 has 15 residues.